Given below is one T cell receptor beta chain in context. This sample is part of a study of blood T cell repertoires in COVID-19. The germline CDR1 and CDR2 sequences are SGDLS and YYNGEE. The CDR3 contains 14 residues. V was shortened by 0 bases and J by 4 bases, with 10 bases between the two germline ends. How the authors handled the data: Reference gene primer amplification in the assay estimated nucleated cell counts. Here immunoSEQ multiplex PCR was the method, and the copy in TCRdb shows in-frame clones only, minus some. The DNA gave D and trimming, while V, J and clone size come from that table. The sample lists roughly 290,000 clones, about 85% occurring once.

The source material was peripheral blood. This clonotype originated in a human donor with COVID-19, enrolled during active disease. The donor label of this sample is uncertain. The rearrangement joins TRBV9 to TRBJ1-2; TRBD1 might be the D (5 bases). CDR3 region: CASSVESGLYGYTF. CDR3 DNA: TGTGCCAGCAGCGTAGAGTCAGGGCTCTATGGCTACACCTTC.